This TCR beta chain derives from a study of T-cell memory formation after mild COVID-19. V shed 1 base and J shed 1 base, with 7 bases lying between them. Per germline, CDR1 SGHVS and CDR2 FQNEAQ. The CDR3 contains 15 residues. This clonotype was found many times. TCRdb analysed the 5' RACE reads with MiXCR anew, one entry per CDR3 protein. The top ten hold about 12% of the sample, which has about 400,000 distinct CDR3 sequences, 20% to 30% seen once. The chain combines TRBV7-8 with TRBJ2-2; D is ambiguous. The sequenced sample was PBMCs or a T cell subset sorted from them (not recorded which). The TCR originated in an adult woman who had mild COVID-19 (a few samples of this study predate the infection). Cell type and time point are not known. The CDR3 sequence: CASSLGWGNTGELFF. CDR3 nucleotide sequence: TGTGCCAGCAGCTTAGGCTGGGGGAACACCGGGGAGCTGTTTTTT.